Detailed here is one T cell receptor (beta chain). The source of the sample is a study of blood T cell repertoires in COVID-19. Study background: T cells, B-cell-depleted T cells, or PBMCs supplied cDNA or gDNA.

The protocol was immunoSEQ multiplex PCR, while the TCRdb copy is restricted to in-frame clones and leaves out a portion. The repertoire consists of approximately 23,000 clones, with 85% to 90% occurring once and the leading ten covering over 6%. The CDR3 runs 15 residues. Per germline, CDR1 SGHAT and CDR2 FQDESV (reference sequence). After removal of 4 bases from V and 12 bases from J, the junction contained 11 bases not matched to a gene. The receptor comes from a woman of 80 years or more with active COVID-19. Sequenced material: peripheral blood. This sequence joins TRBV11-1 and TRBJ2-1; 11 nucleotides agree with TRBD2. The CDR3 reads CASSSPVGLAGGQFF. The CDR3 bases are TGTGCCAGCAGCTCCCCGGTAGGGCTAGCGGGGGGGCAGTTCTTC.